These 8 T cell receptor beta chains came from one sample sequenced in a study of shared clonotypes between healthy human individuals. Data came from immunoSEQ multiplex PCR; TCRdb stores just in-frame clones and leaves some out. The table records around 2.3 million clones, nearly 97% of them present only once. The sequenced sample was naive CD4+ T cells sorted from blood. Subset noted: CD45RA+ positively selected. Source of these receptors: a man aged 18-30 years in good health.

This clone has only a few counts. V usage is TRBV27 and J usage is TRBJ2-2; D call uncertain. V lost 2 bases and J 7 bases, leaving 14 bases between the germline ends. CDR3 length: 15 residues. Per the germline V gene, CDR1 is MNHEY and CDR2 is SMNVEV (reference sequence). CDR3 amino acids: CASSLADNLYGELFF. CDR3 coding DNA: TGTGCCAGCAGTTTAGCCGACAATTTGTACGGGGAGCTGTTTTTT.

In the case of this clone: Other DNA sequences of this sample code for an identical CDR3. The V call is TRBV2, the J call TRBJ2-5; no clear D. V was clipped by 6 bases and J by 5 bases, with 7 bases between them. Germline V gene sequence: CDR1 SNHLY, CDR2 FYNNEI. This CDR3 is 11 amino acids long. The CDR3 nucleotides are TGTGCCAGCAGCCCCGTTGAGACCCAGTACTTC. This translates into CASSPVETQYF.

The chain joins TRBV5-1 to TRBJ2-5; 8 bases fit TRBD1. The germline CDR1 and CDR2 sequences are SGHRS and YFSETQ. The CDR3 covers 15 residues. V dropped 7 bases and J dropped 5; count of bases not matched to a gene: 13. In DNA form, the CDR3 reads TGCGCCAGCGGAAATGGACAGGGAATACAGGAGACCCAGTACTTC. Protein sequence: CASGNGQGIQETQYF.

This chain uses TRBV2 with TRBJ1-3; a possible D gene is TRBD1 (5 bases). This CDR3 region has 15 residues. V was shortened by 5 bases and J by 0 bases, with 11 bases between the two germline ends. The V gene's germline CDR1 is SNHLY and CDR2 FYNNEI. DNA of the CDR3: TGTGCCAGCAGTCCAGACGGACACTCTGGAAACACCATATATTTT. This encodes CASSPDGHSGNTIYF.

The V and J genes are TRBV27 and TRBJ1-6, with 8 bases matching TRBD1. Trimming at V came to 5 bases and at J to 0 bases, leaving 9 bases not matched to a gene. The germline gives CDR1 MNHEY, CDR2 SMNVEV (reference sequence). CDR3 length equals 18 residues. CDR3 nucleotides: TGTGCCAGCAGTCCTCGGACAGGGAATCCCTCCTATAATTCACCCCTCCACTTT. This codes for CASSPRTGNPSYNSPLHF.

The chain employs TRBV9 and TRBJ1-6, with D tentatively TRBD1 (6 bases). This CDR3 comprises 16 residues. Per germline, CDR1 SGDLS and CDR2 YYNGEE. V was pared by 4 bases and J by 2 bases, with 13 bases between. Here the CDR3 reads CASSPRGGPYNSPLHF. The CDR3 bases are TGTGCCAGCAGCCCTCGGGGGGGCCCCTATAATTCACCCCTCCACTTT.

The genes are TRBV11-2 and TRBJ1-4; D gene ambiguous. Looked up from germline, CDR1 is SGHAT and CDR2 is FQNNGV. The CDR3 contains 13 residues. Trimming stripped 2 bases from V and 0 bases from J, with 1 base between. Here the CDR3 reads CASSLSTNEKLFF. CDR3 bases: TGTGCCAGCAGCTTATCAACTAATGAAAAACTGTTTTTT.

The CDR3 nucleotides read TGTGCCAGAAAACTAGCGGGAGGGCCTAACGAGCAGTACTTC. Protein sequence: CARKLAGGPNEQYF. This rearrangement joins TRBV7-2 to TRBJ2-7; 13 nucleotides align to TRBD2. The CDR3 covers 14 residues. With V trimmed by 9 bases and J by 5 bases, 7 bases remained unmatched. CDR1 and CDR2 from the germline V gene are SGHTA and FQGNSA.